The 17 T cell receptor beta chains listed next were all sequenced from one sample in a study of CD4+ T cells in melanoma (dated by TCRdb to between 2021 and 2023). Library preparation used the immunoSEQ multiplex PCR assay. The table comes from immuneACCESS by way of TCRdb, which keeps in-frame sequences with V and J called. Part of the clones is missing from these tables; in studies checked, under half for an unresolved V gene and the rest for unknown reasons. This sample is represented by approximately 110,000 clones; 92% of them were singletons. The top ten hold 3% to 4% of the sample. Sequenced material: peripheral blood. The receptors shown here come from a human donor with melanoma.

This clone appeared once. This chain links TRBV5-1 with TRBJ2-3; no clear D gene. CDR3 length: 13 amino acids. Trimming removed 4 bases from V and 4 bases from J, with 10 bases in between. Germline values: CDR1 SGHRS, CDR2 YFSETQ. The CDR3 here is CASSAAFADTQYF. The CDR3 nucleotides read TGCGCCAGCAGCGCGGCCTTCGCAGATACGCAGTATTTT.

J is TRBJ1-4 and V is TRBV19; 11 bases match TRBD1. CDR3 size: 17 residues. J gave up 7 bases and V 4 bases, and 11 bases lay outside the gene matches. CDR1 LNHDA and CDR2 SQIVND come from the germline V gene (reference sequence). CDR3 in amino acids: CASSSFGTGGESEKLFF. CDR3 DNA sequence: TGTGCCAGTAGTAGCTTCGGGACAGGGGGGGAGAGTGAAAAACTGTTTTTT.

CDR3 in amino acids: CASRRGSEKLFF. As DNA, the CDR3 is TGTGCCAGCAGACGAGGGAGTGAAAAACTGTTTTTT. The genes are TRBV27 and TRBJ1-4; D call uncertain. The CDR3 contains 12 residues. V was cut by 6 bases and J by 7 bases, with 9 bases left in between. Per the germline V gene, CDR1 is MNHEY and CDR2 is SMNVEV (reference sequence).

The chain links TRBV5-4 to TRBJ1-2; perhaps TRBD1 as D (6 bases). V gave up 1 base and J gave up 6 bases, with 13 bases separating them. From germline, CDR1 is SGHNT and CDR2 YYREEE (reference sequence). The CDR3 spans 14 residues. CDR3 nucleotides: TGTGCCAGCAGCTTGTCGGCAGGGGTCGATGGCTACACCTTC. Translating gives CASSLSAGVDGYTF. Based on the CDR3 plus reference TRBV5-4 and TRBJ1-2, the full variable domain is ETGVTQSPTHLIKTRGQQVTLRCSSQSGHNTVSWYQQALGQGPQFIFQYYREEENGRGNFPPRFSGLQFPNYSSELNVNALELDDSALYLCASSLSAGVDGYTFGSGTRLTVV.

The chain combines TRBV28 with TRBJ1-3; unclear D gene. V was shortened by 2 bases and J by 0 bases, with 11 bases between the two germline ends. CDR1 MDHEN and CDR2 SYDVKM come from the germline V gene. This CDR3 is built from 16 residues. CDR3 DNA: TGTGCCAGCAGTTTAGTACGGCCGCGCTCTGGAAACACCATATATTTT. Translation: CASSLVRPRSGNTIYF.

V gene TRBV4-3 combines with J gene TRBJ2-1; TRBD2 agrees at 13 bases. The length of the CDR3 is 18 residues. With 0 bases clipped from V and 8 bases from J, the junction kept 10 bases outside the gene matches. Per germline, CDR1 LGHNA and CDR2 YSLEER. The CDR3 loop is CASSQDATLAGGRDEQFF. The CDR3 DNA is TGCGCCAGCAGCCAAGACGCCACACTAGCGGGAGGGCGCGATGAGCAGTTCTTC.

This sequence joins TRBV4-2 and TRBJ2-5; 8 bases line up with TRBD2. CDR3 length: 15 residues. The V gene end was trimmed by 1 base and the J gene end by 2 bases; junction bases not matched to a gene: 3. Germline lookup yields CDR1 LGHNA and CDR2 YNFKEQ. This chain's CDR3 is CASSQGGLEQETQYF. The CDR3 nucleotides read TGTGCCAGCAGCCAAGGGGGACTAGAGCAAGAGACCCAGTACTTC.

This rearrangement joins TRBV2 to TRBJ1-2, with 12 bases that match TRBD1. The germline gives CDR1 SNHLY, CDR2 FYNNEI. The J segment lost 1 base and the V segment lost 6 bases, leaving 6 bases of the junction unmatched. This CDR3 has 16 amino acids. CDR3 loop: CASRTGTGGSNYGYTF. As DNA, the CDR3 is TGTGCCAGCAGAACCGGGACAGGGGGCAGTAACTATGGCTACACCTTC.

The rearrangement links TRBV30 to TRBJ1-1; no firm D call. The CDR3 consists of 12 residues. Trimming pared 0 bases from V and 8 bases from J, leaving 10 bases between. In germline, CDR1 is GTSNPN, CDR2 SVGIG (reference sequence). CDR3 bases: TGTGCCTGGAGTGTACGAGTGGGAGAAGCTTTCTTT. Its protein is CAWSVRVGEAFF.

The chain couples TRBV7-9 to TRBJ2-7; D might be TRBD2 (6 bases). CDR3 size: 13 residues. Trimming shortened V by 1 base and J by 3 bases, and 7 bases separated the two germline ends. Germline V CDR1 and CDR2: SEHNR, FQNEAQ (reference sequence). The CDR3 loop reads CASSLGTNYEQYF. The CDR3, as DNA: TGTGCCAGCAGCTTAGGGACTAACTACGAGCAGTACTTC.

This chain joins TRBV19 and TRBJ1-4, with TRBD1 matching over 11 bases. Germline trimming cut 3 bases from V and 10 bases from J; bases unmatched to any gene: 1. This CDR3 comprises 13 residues. CDR1 is LNHDA and CDR2 is SQIVND in the germline V gene (reference sequence). The DNA of the CDR3 is TGTGCCAGTAGTATGGGGACAGGGGGAAAACTGTTTTTT. It yields the protein CASSMGTGGKLFF.

The genes are TRBV7-9 and TRBJ1-1; 7 nucleotides align to TRBD1. This CDR3 spans 14 amino acids. The ends lost 6 bases at V and 0 bases at J; junction bases unmatched: 4. The germline CDR1 and CDR2 sequences are SEHNR and FQNEAQ (reference sequence). The CDR3 DNA follows: TGTGCCAGCAGTCGACAGGGCCTGAACACTGAAGCTTTCTTT. It specifies CASSRQGLNTEAFF.

The chain is built from TRBV4-3 and TRBJ2-5; TRBD1 matches 7 bases. The CDR3 length is 15 residues. The V segment lost 0 bases and the J segment 5 bases; nucleotides outside the gene matches: 6. The V gene's germline CDR1 is LGHNA and CDR2 YSLEER. This chain's CDR3 is CASSQDKGAWETQYF. DNA for the CDR3: TGCGCCAGCAGCCAAGACAAGGGGGCGTGGGAGACCCAGTACTTC.

V is TRBV5-1 and J is TRBJ2-1; possible D gene TRBD1, 6 bases. V was trimmed by 0 bases and J by 6 bases, leaving 10 bases between them. Per the germline V gene, CDR1 is SGHRS and CDR2 is YFSETQ. The CDR3 has 14 residues. The CDR3 loop reads CASSLGQVGNEQFF. CDR3 nucleotide sequence: TGCGCCAGCAGCTTGGGACAGGTCGGCAATGAGCAGTTCTTC.

The rearrangement links TRBV19 to TRBJ1-1, with D unresolved. CDR3 length: 13 amino acids. CDR1 and CDR2 from the germline V gene are LNHDA and SQIVND (reference sequence). V was cut by 1 base and J by 0 bases, with 3 bases left in between. The CDR3 here is CASSIGMNTEAFF. Written as DNA, the CDR3 is TGTGCCAGTAGTATAGGAATGAACACTGAAGCTTTCTTT. Drawing the rest from reference TRBV19 and TRBJ1-1, the complete variable domain is DGGITQSPKYLFRKEGQNVTLSCEQNLNHDAMYWYRQDPGQGLRLIYYSQIVNDFQKGDIAEGYSVSREKKESFPLTVTSAQKNPTAFYLCASSIGMNTEAFFGQGTRLTVV.

This chain links TRBV9 with TRBJ1-3; no clear D. Trimming left V 4 bases short and J 4 bases short, with 12 bases between. Germline lookup yields CDR1 SGDLS and CDR2 YYNGEE. The CDR3 extends over 14 amino acids. The CDR3 reads CASSPVMTGNTIYF. The CDR3 nucleotides read TGTGCCAGCAGCCCAGTTATGACCGGAAACACCATATATTTT.

The chain uses TRBV7-8 and TRBJ2-7; 8 bases are shared with TRBD2. The CDR3 contains 16 residues. V gave up 1 base and J gave up 0 bases; unmatched junction bases: 5. Germline CDR1 and CDR2: SGHVS and FQNEAQ. Here the CDR3 reads CASSLEPSGSSYEQYF. CDR3 sequence (DNA): TGTGCCAGCAGCTTAGAACCGAGCGGGAGCTCCTACGAGCAGTACTTC.